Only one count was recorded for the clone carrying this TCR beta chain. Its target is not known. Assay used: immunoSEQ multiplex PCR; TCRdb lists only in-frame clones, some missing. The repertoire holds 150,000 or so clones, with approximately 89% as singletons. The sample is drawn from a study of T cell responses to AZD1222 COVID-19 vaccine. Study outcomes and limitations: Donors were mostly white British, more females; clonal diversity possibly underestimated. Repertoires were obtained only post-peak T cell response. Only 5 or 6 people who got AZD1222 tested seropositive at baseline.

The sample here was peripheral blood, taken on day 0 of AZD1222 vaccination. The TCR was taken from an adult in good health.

CDR3 nucleotides: TGTGCCAGTAGTTATGGTACCGGGGAGCTGTTTTTT. Its protein is CASSYGTGELFF. This chain links TRBV19 with TRBJ2-2; D unresolved. The CDR3 spans 12 residues. Trimming shortened V by 5 bases and J by 5 bases, and 6 bases separated the two germline ends. Germline-derived CDR1 and CDR2 are LNHDA and SQIVND (reference sequence).